The source of this T cell receptor (beta chain) is a study of T-cell reconstitution after alpha-beta-depleted transplantation in children. This clonotype was observed many times. The authors prepared the TCRbeta library with unique molecular identifiers. TCRdb reanalysed the PCR reads using MiXCR and keeps one entry per CDR3 protein. The sample holds approximately 210,000 distinct CDR3 sequences, just over 14% seen once. The V gene's germline CDR1 is SGHRS and CDR2 YFSETQ. The CDR3 is 14 residues long. V gave up 3 bases and J gave up 3 bases; unmatched junction bases: 2. This chain connects TRBV5-1 to TRBJ2-7, with 11 nucleotides matching TRBD2. The TCR was taken from a human donor who donated a stem cell graft to a child with acute lymphoblastic leukemia. The sample was PBMCs from the stem cell graft donor, taken from the stem cell graft. CDR3 loop: CASSWGLAVYEQYF. For the CDR3, the DNA is TGCGCCAGCAGCTGGGGACTAGCGGTCTACGAGCAGTACTTC. Full variable domain (rest looked up from reference TRBV5-1 and TRBJ2-7): KAGVTQTPRYLIKTRGQQVTLSCSPISGHRSVSWYQQTPGQGLQFLFEYFSETQRNKGNFPGRFSGRQFSNSRSEMNVSTLELGDSALYLCASSWGLAVYEQYFGPGTRLTVT.